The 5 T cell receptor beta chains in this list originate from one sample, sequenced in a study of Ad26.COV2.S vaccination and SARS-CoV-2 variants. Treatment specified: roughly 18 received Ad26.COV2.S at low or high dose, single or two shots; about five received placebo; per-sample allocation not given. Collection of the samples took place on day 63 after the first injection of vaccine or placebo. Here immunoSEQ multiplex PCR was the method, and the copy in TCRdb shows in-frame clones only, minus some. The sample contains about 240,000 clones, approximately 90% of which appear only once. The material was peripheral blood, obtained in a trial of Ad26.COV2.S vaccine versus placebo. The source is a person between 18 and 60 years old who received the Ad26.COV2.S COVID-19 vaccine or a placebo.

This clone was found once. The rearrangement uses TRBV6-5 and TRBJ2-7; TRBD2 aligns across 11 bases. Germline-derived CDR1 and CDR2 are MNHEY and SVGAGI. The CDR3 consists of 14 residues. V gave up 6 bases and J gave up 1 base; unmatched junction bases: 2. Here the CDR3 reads CASSRLAGSYEQYF. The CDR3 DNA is TGTGCCAGCAGCCGACTAGCGGGGTCCTACGAGCAGTACTTC.

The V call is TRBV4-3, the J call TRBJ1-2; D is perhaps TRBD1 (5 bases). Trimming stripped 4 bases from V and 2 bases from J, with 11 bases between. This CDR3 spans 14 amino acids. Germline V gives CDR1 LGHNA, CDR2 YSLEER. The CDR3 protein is CASSPAGENYGYTF. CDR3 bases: TGCGCCAGCAGCCCCGCGGGGGAGAACTATGGCTACACCTTC.

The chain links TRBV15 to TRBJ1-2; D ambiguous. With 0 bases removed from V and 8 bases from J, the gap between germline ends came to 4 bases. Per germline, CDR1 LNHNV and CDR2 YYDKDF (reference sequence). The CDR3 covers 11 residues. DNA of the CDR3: TGTGCCACCAGCAGAGATAGCGGCTACACCTTC. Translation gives CATSRDSGYTF.

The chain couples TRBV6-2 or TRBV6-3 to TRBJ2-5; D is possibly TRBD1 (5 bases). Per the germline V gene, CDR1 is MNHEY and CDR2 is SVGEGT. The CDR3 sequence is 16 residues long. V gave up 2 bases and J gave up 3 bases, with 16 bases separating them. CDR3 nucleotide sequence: TGTGCCAGCAGTTACGTTAAGACCAGGGTGGAAGAGACCCAGTACTTC. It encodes CASSYVKTRVEETQYF.

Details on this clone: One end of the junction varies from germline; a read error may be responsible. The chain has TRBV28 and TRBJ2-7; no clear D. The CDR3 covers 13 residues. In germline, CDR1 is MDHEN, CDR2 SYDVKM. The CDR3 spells CASSLGASSEQYF. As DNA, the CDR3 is TGTGCCAGCAGTTTGGGTGCGTCCTCCGAGCAGTACTTC. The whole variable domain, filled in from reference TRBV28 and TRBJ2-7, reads DVKVTQSSRYLVKRTGEKVFLECVQDMDHENMFWYRQDPGLGLRLIYFSYDVKMKEKGDIPEGYSVSREKKERFSLILESASTNQTSMYLCASSLGASSEQYFGPGTRLTVT.